This T cell receptor beta chain emerged from a study of blood T cell repertoires in COVID-19. At the level of the study: COVID-19 samples collected from the United States, Italy and Spain covered acute and convalescent phases.

Authors' processing steps: Estimated nucleated cell counts came from reference gene primer amplification. Produced via immunoSEQ multiplex PCR; TCRdb's table is partial and in-frame only. V and J calls and clone size are copied from that table; D and trimming were computed from the DNA. The top ten hold 5.1% of the sample, which has fewer than 300,000 clones, approximately 85% seen once. Unmatched junction bases numbered 5, after V lost 5 bases and J lost 0 bases. The V gene's germline CDR1 is MDHEN and CDR2 SYDVKM. The CDR3 length is 15 residues. The chain links TRBV28 to TRBJ2-3, with 7 bases matching TRBD2. Sequencing used peripheral blood. The origin of this receptor is a man aged 50 to 60 with active or convalescent COVID-19. The CDR3 region is CASSKLAESTDTQYF. The CDR3 bases are TGTGCCAGCAGTAAGCTAGCGGAGAGCACAGATACGCAGTATTTT.